This TCR beta chain was identified during a study of response to subunit inactivated influenza vaccine. Study conclusions and caveats: Researchers suggested that each seasonal influenza vaccination recruits few new T cells.

Germline V lookup: CDR1 SQVTM, CDR2 ANQGSEA. Trimming removed 3 bases from V and 4 bases from J; junction bases left unmatched: 2. The CDR3 extends over 14 amino acids. TCRdb passed the RT-PCR reads through MiXCR, listing each CDR3 protein once. The sample carries approximately 570,000 distinct CDR3 sequences, less than 10% recorded once. This clonotype was seen a handful of times. Its antigen is not identified. The chain couples TRBV29-1 to TRBJ2-2; the match to TRBD2 covers 10 bases. This specimen consisted of PBMCs from blood, obtained roughly 24 months after vaccination. This sequence originates from a man between 50 and 70 years old who received an inactivated influenza vaccine. The CDR3 spells CSVDSSGSTGELFF. The CDR3 coding sequence is TGCAGCGTTGATTCTAGCGGGAGCACCGGGGAGCTGTTTTTT.